One sample yielded the 9 T cell receptor beta chains listed below, sequenced in a study of blood T cell repertoires in COVID-19. TCRdb's table, derived via immunoSEQ multiplex PCR, lists solely in-frame clones and lacks some. The sample includes around 190,000 clones, 75% to 85% of them seen just once. The material sequenced was peripheral blood. Receptor source: a woman in her thirties or forties with COVID-19, enrolled during active disease.

The chain employs TRBV5-5 and TRBJ2-7, with a weak D call TRBD2 (5 bases). The germline V gene encodes CDR1 SGHKS and CDR2 YYEKEE (reference sequence). V was cut by 0 bases and J by 4 bases, with 5 bases left in between. The CDR3 contains 12 residues. The DNA of the CDR3 is TGTGCCAGCAGCTTGGGGAGGTACGAGCAGTACTTC. Its protein product is CASSLGRYEQYF.

The gene calls are TRBV7-3 and TRBJ2-1, with TRBD2 matching over 10 bases. The germline V gene has CDR1 SGHTA and CDR2 FQGTGA. The trim removed 6 bases at V and 8 bases at J, leaving 10 bases unmatched. The CDR3 has 15 residues. As DNA, the CDR3 is TGTGCCAGCAGATTAGCGGGAGGAGGATATTATGAGCAGTTCTTC. Translating gives CASRLAGGGYYEQFF.

This clone was seen once. In DNA form, the CDR3 reads TGTGCCAGCAGCCCCAGGGGACACACAGCCTACGAGCAGTACTTC. Translating it yields CASSPRGHTAYEQYF. This sequence joins TRBV11-2 and TRBJ2-7; TRBD1 might be the D (6 bases). The V gene lost 5 bases and the J gene lost 2 bases, with 16 bases spanning the gap. The CDR3 is 15 residues long. Germline V gene data show CDR1 as SGHAT and CDR2 as FQNNGV.

J is TRBJ1-3 and V is TRBV20-1; 7 bases are shared with TRBD1. This CDR3 is built from 14 residues. The V gene end was trimmed by 3 bases and the J gene end by 4 bases; junction bases not matched to a gene: 6. CDR1 DFQATT and CDR2 SNEGSKA come from the germline V gene (reference sequence). The CDR3 loop reads CSASPTGSGNTIYF. The CDR3 bases are TGCAGTGCTAGTCCGACAGGGTCGGGAAACACCATATATTTT.

J is TRBJ1-2 and V is TRBV7-9; D might be TRBD1 (6 bases). The CDR3 sequence is 15 residues long. Germline V gene sequence: CDR1 SEHNR, CDR2 FQNEAQ (reference sequence). The V end lost 5 bases, the J end lost 8 bases, and 21 bases lay between the germline ends. Here the CDR3 DNA reads TGTGCCAGCAGCATCCACCCAGACAGGATAGGGGGCTACACCTTC. Translating gives CASSIHPDRIGGYTF.

The chain couples TRBV7-9 to TRBJ2-3; 8 nucleotides agree with TRBD2. Looked up from germline, CDR1 is SEHNR and CDR2 is FQNEAQ (reference sequence). After removal of 5 bases from V and 8 bases from J, the junction contained 9 bases not matched to a gene. The CDR3 has 14 amino acids. The CDR3 DNA is TGTGCCAGCAGCACTGTAGCGGGATCTGGTACGCAGTATTTT. Translated, it gives CASSTVAGSGTQYF.

In DNA, the CDR3 is TGTGCCAGCAGCAAAGAGGGACTAGCCCAAGAGACCCAGTACTTC. It yields the protein CASSKEGLAQETQYF. The chain recombines TRBV21-1 with TRBJ2-5; TRBD2 was called by the table and not checked on the DNA. TRBV21-1 is labeled a pseudogene. This CDR3 contains 15 residues.

This clone appeared a single time. V and J are TRBV5-1 and TRBJ2-5, with D perhaps matching TRBD2 (6 bases). Germline-derived CDR1 and CDR2 are SGHRS and YFSETQ. V lost 0 bases, J lost 4 bases, and 16 bases lay in between. The CDR3 extends over 16 amino acids. In DNA, the CDR3 is TGCGCCAGCAGCTTGGTAGCGGTCGGAGAAAGAGAGACCCAGTACTTC. This sequence encodes CASSLVAVGERETQYF.

The chain has TRBV14 and TRBJ2-1, with 9 bases that match TRBD2. This CDR3 spans 15 amino acids. The V gene end was trimmed by 4 bases and the J gene end by 4 bases; junction bases not matched to a gene: 5. In germline, CDR1 is SGHDN, CDR2 FVKESK. CDR3 protein: CASSPPSGNYNEQFF. For the CDR3, the DNA is TGTGCCAGCAGCCCCCCTAGCGGGAATTACAATGAGCAGTTCTTC.